This entry is about one TCR beta chain. This clone appeared a single time. The antigen it binds to is not known. Base qualities were left out, and no much larger clone turns up one base away. The record originates from a study of blood T cell repertoires in COVID-19 (TCRdb year 2020). Regarding the research as a whole: Collaborator samples came from the United States, Italy and Spain and covered acute and convalescent phases of COVID-19. The material from the prospective study consisted of cDNA or gDNA derived from T cells, B-cell-depleted T cells, or PBMCs. The dataset comprised deeply sampled blood TCRbeta repertoires from subjects exposed to, actively infected with, or recovered from COVID-19. The repertoires were released in a freely available public database intended as a resource for research on the immune response to SARS-CoV-2. The samples were drawn from the first 160 participants of the ongoing ImmuneRACE study and from 950 to 1,500 subjects provided by 6 global collaborators. Nearly every sample came with metadata listing a de-identified subject ID, COVID-19 status, age in years and sex. Where available, HLA class I and class II types were obtained from metadata supplied by the sample provider rather than from assay-based typing.

The germline V gene supplies CDR1 SGHRS and CDR2 YFSETQ. V was cut back by 4 bases and J by 5 bases, leaving a gap of 12 bases between them. There are 13 amino acids in the CDR3, from cysteine to phenylalanine inclusive. Of all the DNA, just the CDR3 is kept, 39 bases in frame from base 1. What the research found in general, with its limitations: The quantity of clinical and demographic metadata differed by source and by participant and was supplied without curation.

The immunoSEQ Assay, a bias-controlled multiplex PCR, was used to amplify TCRbeta CDR3 regions from genomic DNA. The paper's data handling went like this. Nucleated cell counts per sample were estimated from amplification of reference gene primers within the assay. To quantify the absolute abundance of each unique TCRbeta CDR3 rearrangement, sequence reads were collapsed and filtered. For each sample, productive Simpson clonality was calculated as the square root of Simpson's diversity index across productive rearrangements. TCRdb re-hosts the immuneACCESS table, in-frame sequences only. Its copies lack some clones; in the studies checked, an unresolved V gene accounts for under half of them, and the cause for the rest is not known. V, J and clone size derive from that table, while D and trimming were established from the DNA sequence. This sample comprises about 330,000 clones, nearly 90% of them detected only once. In total, the top ten clones hold around 6% of the sample.

Enrolling through a virtual design, the prospective study's participants ranged in age from roughly 18 to 95 years and lived across 24 United States geographic areas. In the prospective study, participants were assigned to cohorts based on the clinical history participants reported in a screening survey and a study questionnaire. Recovered participants in ImmuneRACE Cohort 3 were defined by two consecutive negative NP/OP PCR tests, clearance by a healthcare professional, or resolution of symptoms. In the prospective study, mobile phlebotomists collected whole blood, serum and a nasopharyngeal or oropharyngeal swab from each participant. Participants in the prospective study had the option to provide additional blood draws and questionnaires over a 2-month period. Prospective study blood samples were shipped either frozen or at room temperature before DNA extraction.

The material sequenced was PBMCs or T cells enriched from blood (not recorded which). The receptor chain draws on TRBV5-1 and TRBJ1-2; no D segment can be confidently identified. The TCR originated in a woman aged 25 to 39 who had recovered from COVID-19. The nucleotide sequence reads as follows: TGCGCCAGCAGCCCGAAGATACAATATGGCTACACCTTC. Translated, this gives CASSPKIQYGYTF.